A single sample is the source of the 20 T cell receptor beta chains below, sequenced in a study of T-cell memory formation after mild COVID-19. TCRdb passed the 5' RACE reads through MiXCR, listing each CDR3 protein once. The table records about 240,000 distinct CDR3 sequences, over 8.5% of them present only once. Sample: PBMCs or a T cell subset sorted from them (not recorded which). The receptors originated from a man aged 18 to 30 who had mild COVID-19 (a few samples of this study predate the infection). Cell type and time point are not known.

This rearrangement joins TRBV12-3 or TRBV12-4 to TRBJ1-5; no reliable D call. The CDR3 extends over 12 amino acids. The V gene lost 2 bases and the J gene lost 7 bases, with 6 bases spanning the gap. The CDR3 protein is CASSLNAQPQHF. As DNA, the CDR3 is TGTGCCAGCAGTTTAAATGCCCAGCCCCAGCATTTT.

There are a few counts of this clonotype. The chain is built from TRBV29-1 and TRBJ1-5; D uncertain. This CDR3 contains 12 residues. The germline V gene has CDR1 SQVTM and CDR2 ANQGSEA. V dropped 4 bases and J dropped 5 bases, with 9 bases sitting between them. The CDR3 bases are TGCAGCGTTGCGGACTTCCATCAGCCCCAGCATTTT. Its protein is CSVADFHQPQHF.

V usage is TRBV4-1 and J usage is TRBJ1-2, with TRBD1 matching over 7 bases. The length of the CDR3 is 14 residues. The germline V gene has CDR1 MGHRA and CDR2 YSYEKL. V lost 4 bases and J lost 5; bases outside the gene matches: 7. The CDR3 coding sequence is TGCGCCAGCAGCCTTGACAGGGCACTATATGGCTACACCTTC. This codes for CASSLDRALYGYTF.

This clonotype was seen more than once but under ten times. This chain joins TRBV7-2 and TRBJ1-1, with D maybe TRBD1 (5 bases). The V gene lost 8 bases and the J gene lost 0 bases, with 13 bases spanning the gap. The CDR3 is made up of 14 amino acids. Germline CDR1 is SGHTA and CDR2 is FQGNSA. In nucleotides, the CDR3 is TGTGCCAGCCACCGGGGACGCATGAACACTGAAGCTTTCTTT. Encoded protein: CASHRGRMNTEAFF. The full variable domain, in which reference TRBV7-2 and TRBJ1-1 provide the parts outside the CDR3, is GAGVSQSPSNKVTEKGKDVELRCDPISGHTALYWYRQSLGQGLEFLIYFQGNSAPDKSGLPSDRFSAERTGGSVSTLTIQRTQQEDSAVYLCASHRGRMNTEAFFGQGTRLTVV.

In nucleotides, the CDR3 is TGCAGTGCTAGGGGGACAGGGTCGACAACTAATGAAAAACTGTTTTTT. This translates into CSARGTGSTTNEKLFF. The chain is built from TRBV20-1 and TRBJ1-4; TRBD1 aligns across 9 bases. CDR3 length equals 16 residues. CDR1 is DFQATT and CDR2 is SNEGSKA in the germline V gene (reference sequence). The V gene end was trimmed by 3 bases and the J gene end by 0 bases; junction bases not matched to a gene: 5.

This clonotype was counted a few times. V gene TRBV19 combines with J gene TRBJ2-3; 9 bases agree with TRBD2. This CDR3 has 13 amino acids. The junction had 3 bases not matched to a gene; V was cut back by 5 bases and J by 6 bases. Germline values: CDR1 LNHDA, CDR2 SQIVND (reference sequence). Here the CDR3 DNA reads TGTGCCAGTAGTCCTAGCGGGGTTGATACGCAGTATTTT. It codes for CASSPSGVDTQYF.

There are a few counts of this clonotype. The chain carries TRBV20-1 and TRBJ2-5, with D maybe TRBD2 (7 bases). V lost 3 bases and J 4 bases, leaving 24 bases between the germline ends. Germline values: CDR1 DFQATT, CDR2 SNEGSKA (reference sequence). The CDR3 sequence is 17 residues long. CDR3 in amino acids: CSASPPLGGPVGETQYF. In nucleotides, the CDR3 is TGCAGTGCTAGTCCCCCCCTCGGGGGGCCAGTAGGAGAGACCCAGTACTTC.

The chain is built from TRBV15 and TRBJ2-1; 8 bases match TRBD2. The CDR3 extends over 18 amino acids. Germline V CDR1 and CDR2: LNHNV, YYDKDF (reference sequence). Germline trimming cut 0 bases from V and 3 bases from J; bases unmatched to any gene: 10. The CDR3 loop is CATSRDIRSGGIYNEQFF. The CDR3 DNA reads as TGTGCCACCAGCAGAGATATACGTTCGGGGGGGATCTACAATGAGCAGTTCTTC.

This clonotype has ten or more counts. The CDR3 reads CASSLAGGFYNEQFF. CDR3 sequence (DNA): TGTGCCAGCAGCTTAGCGGGGGGCTTCTACAATGAGCAGTTCTTC. The J gene is TRBJ2-1, the V gene TRBV7-3; TRBD2 agrees at 8 bases. Germline CDR1 is SGHTA and CDR2 is FQGTGA. Trimming at V came to 2 bases and at J to 3 bases, leaving 3 bases not matched to a gene. The CDR3 has 15 residues.

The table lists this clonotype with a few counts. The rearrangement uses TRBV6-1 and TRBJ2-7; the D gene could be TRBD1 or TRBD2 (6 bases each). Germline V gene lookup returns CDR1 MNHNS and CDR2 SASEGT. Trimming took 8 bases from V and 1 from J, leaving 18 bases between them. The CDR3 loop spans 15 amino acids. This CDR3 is CASGPERGESYEQYV. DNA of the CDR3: TGTGCCAGCGGTCCCGAGAGGGGGGAGTCCTACGAGCAGTACGTC.

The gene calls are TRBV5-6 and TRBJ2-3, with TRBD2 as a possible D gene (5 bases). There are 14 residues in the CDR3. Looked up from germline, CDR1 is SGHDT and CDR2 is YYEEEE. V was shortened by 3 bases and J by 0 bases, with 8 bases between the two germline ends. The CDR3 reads CASSWTHSTDTQYF. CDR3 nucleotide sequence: TGTGCCAGCAGCTGGACTCATAGCACAGATACGCAGTATTTT.

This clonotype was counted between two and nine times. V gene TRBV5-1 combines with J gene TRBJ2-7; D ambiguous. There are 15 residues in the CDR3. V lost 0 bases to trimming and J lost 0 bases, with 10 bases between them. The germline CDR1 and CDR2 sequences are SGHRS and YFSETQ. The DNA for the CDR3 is TGCGCCAGCAGCTTGGGCGGCAGGATCTCCTACGAGCAGTACTTC. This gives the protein CASSLGGRISYEQYF.

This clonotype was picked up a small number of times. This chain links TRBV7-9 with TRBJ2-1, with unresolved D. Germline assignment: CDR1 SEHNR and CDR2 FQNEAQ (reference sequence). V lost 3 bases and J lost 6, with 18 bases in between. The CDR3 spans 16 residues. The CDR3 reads CASSLLRGRISNEQFF. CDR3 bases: TGTGCCAGCAGCTTGCTTCGTGGGCGTATCAGCAATGAGCAGTTCTTC.

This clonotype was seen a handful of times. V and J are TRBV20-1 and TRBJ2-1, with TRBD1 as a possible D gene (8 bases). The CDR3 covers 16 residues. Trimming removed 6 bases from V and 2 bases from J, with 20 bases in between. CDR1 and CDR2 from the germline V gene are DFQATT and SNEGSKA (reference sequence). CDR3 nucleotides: TGCAGTGCCATAGGACAGGGAGGGTTTACCTACAATGAGCAGTTCTTC. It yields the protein CSAIGQGGFTYNEQFF.

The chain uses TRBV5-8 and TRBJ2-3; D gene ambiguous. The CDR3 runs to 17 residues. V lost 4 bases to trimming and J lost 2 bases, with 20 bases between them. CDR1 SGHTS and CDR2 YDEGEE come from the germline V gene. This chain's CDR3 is CASSPVCALTSTDTQYF. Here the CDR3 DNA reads TGTGCCAGCAGCCCGGTCTGTGCTCTCACCTCCACAGATACGCAGTATTTT.

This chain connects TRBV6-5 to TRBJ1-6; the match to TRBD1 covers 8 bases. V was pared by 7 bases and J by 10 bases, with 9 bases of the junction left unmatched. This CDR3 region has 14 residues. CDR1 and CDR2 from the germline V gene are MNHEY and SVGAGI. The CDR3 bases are TGTGCCAGCAAGAGCGACAGGGGTAGCTCACCCCTCCACTTT. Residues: CASKSDRGSSPLHF.

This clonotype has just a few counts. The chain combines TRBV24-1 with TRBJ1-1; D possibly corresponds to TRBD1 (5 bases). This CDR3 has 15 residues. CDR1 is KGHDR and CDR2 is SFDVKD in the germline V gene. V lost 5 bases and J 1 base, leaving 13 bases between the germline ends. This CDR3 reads CATSGSGGGNTEAFF. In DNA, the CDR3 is TGTGCCACCAGTGGGTCTGGCGGGGGGAACACTGAAGCTTTCTTT.

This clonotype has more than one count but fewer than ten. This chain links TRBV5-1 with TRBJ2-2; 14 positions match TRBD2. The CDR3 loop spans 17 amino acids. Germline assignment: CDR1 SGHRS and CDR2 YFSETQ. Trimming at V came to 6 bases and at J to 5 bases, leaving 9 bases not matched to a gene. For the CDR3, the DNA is TGCGCCAGCACCATAGGACTAGCGGGGGGCCAGACCGGGGAGCTGTTTTTT. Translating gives CASTIGLAGGQTGELFF.

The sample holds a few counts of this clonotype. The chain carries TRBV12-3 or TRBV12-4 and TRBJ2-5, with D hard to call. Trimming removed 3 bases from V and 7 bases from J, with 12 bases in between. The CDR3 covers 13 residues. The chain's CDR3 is CASSFAASGTQYF. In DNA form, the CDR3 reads TGTGCCAGCAGTTTCGCAGCGTCGGGGACCCAGTACTTC.

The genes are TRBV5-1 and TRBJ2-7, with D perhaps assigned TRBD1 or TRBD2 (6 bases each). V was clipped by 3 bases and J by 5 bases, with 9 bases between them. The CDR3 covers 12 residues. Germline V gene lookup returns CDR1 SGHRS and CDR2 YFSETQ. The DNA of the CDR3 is TGCGCCAGCAGCTCGGGGGCGGACGAGCAGTACTTC. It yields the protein CASSSGADEQYF.